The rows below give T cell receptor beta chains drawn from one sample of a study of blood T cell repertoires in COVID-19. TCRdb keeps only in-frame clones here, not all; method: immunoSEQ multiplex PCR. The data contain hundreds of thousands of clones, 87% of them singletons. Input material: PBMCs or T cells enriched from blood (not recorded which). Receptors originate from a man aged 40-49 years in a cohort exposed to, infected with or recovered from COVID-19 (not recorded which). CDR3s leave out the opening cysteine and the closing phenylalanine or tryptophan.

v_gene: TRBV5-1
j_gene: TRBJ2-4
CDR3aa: ASSLGDSQNIQY

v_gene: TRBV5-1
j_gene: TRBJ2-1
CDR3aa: ASSLNTASNEQF

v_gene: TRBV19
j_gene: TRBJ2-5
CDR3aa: ASRRSSAGAETQY

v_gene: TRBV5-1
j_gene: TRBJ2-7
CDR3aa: ASSPEGISYEQY

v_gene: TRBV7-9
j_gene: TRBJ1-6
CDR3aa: ASSRTTGGDSTSPLH

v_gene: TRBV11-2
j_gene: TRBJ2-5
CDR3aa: ASSLGSGSSKETQY

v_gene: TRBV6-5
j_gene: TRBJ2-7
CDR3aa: ASRGLGGEQY

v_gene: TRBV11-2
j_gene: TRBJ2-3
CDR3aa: ASSLPSTDTQY

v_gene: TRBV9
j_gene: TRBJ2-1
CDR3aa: ASSVGGLAGYNEQF

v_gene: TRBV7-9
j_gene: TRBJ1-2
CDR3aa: ASSLQTNYGYT

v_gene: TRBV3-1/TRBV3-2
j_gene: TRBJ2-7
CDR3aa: ASSQDGGKEQY

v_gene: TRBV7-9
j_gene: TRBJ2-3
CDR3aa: ASSYGTVTDTQY

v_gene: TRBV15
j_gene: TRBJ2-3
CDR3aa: ATSRDKGEGTDTQY

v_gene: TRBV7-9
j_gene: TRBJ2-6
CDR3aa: ASTKNWGAGANVLT

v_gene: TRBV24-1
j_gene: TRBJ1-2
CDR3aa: ATSSDRIYGYT

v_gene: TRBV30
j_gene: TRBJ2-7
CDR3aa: AWSGKTSGSYEQY

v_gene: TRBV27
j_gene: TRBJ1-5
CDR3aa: ASSLGTGGFQPQH

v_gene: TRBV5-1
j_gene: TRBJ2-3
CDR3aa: ASSLGVAGSDTQY

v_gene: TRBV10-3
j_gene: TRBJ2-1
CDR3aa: AISEANNEQF

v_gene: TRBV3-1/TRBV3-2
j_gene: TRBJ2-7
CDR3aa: ASSLTSGSWEEQY

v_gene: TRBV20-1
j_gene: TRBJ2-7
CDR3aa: SASDRAMRY